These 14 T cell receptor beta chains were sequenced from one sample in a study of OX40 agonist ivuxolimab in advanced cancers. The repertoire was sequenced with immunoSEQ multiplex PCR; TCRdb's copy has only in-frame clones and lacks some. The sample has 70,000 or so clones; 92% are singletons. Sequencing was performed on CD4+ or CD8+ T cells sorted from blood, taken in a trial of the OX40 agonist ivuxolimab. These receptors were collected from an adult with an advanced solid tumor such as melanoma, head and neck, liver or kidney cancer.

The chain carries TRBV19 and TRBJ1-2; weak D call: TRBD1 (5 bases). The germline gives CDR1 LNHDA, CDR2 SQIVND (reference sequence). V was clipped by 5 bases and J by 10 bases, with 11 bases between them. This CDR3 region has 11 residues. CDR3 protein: CASSGGALYTF. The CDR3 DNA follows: TGTGCCAGTAGTGGAGGGGCACTCTACACCTTC.

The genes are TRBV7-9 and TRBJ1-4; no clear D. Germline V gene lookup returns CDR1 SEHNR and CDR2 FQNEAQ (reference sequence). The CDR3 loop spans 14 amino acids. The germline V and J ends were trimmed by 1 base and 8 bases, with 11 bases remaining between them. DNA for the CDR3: TGTGCCAGCAGCTTAGGAGGGTTGGGCGAAAAACTGTTTTTT. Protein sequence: CASSLGGLGEKLFF.

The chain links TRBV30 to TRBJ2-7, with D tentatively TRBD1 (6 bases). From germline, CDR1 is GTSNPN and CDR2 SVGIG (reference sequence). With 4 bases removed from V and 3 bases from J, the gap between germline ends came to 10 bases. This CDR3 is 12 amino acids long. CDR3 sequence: CAWTNRDYEQYF. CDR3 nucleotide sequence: TGTGCCTGGACGAACAGGGACTACGAGCAGTACTTC.

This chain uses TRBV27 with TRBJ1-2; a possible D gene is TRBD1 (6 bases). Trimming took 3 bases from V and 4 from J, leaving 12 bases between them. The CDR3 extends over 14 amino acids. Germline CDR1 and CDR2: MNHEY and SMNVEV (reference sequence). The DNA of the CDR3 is TGTGCCAGCAGTTTCCTACAGGGTCGCTATGGCTACACCTTC. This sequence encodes CASSFLQGRYGYTF.

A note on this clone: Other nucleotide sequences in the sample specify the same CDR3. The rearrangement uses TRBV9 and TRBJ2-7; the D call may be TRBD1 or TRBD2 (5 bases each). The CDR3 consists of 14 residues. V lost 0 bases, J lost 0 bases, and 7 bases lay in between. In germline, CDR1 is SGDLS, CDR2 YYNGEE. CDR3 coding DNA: TGTGCCAGCAGCGTAGGGGGGAGCTCCTACGAGCAGTACTTC. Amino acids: CASSVGGSSYEQYF.

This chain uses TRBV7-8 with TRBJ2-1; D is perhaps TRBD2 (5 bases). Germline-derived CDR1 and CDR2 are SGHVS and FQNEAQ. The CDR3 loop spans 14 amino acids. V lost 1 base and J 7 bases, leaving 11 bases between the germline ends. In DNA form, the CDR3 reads TGTGCCAGCAGCTTAGGGGGAGTACCGAATGAGCAGTTCTTC. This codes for CASSLGGVPNEQFF. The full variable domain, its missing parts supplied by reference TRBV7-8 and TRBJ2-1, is GAGVSQSPRYKVAKRGQDVALRCDPISGHVSLFWYQQALGQGPEFLTYFQNEAQLDKSGLPSDRFFAERPEGSVSTLKIQRTQQEDSAVYLCASSLGGVPNEQFFGPGTRLTVL.

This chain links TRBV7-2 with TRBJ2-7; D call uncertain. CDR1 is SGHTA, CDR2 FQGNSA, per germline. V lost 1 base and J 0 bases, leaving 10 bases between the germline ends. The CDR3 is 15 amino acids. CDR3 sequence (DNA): TGTGCCAGCAGCTTAGTTCGGTCATCCTCCTACGAGCAGTACTTC. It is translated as CASSLVRSSSYEQYF.

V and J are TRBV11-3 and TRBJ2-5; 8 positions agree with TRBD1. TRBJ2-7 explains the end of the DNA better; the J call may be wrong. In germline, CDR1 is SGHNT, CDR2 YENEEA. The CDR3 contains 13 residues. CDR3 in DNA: TGTGCCAGCAGTCCCGGGACAGGCGCCGAGCAGTACTTC. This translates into CASSPGTGAEQYF.

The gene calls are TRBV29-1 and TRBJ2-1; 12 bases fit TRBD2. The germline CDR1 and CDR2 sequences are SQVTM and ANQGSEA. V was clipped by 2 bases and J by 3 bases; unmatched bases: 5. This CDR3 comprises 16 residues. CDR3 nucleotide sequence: TGCAGCGTTGAACCCCTAGCGGGGGGGGGCTACAATGAGCAGTTCTTC. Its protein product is CSVEPLAGGGYNEQFF.

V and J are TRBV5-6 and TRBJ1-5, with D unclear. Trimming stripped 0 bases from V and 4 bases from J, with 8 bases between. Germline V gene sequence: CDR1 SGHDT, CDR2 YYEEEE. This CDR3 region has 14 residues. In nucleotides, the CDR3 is TGTGCCAGCAGCTTGGCGACAATGAATCAGCCCCAGCATTTT. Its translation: CASSLATMNQPQHF.

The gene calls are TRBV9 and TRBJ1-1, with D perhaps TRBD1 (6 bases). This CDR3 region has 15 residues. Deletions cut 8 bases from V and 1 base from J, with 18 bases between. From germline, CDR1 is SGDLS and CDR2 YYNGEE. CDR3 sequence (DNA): TGTGCCAGTAAAGAAGCAGGGGAGGCGAACACTGAAGCTTTCTTT. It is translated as CASKEAGEANTEAFF.

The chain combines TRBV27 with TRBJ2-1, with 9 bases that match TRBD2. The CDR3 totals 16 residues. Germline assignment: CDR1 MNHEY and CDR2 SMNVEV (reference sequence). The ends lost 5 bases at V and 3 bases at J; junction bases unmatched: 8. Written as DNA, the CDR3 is TGTGCCAGCAGTCCCTCCCCAGCGGGGGGCTACAATGAGCAGTTCTTC. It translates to CASSPSPAGGYNEQFF.

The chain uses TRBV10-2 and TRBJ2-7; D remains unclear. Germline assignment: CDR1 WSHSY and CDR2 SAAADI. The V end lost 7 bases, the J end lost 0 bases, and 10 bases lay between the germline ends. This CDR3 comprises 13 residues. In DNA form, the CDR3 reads TGCGCCAGCATACCGGTAAACTCCTACGAGCAGTACTTC. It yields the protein CASIPVNSYEQYF.

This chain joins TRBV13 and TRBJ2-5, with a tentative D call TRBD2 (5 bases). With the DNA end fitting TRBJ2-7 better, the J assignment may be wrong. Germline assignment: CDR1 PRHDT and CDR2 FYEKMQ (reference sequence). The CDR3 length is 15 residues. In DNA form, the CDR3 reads TGTGCCAGCAGCCCGCCGACGGGGAACTCCTACGAGCAGTACTTC. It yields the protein CASSPPTGNSYEQYF.